The T cell receptor beta chain described here comes from a study of response to subunit inactivated influenza vaccine. Findings and caveats of the study: T cells newly recruited by each seasonal influenza vaccination are few, the authors suggested.

This clonotype appeared a few times. Antigen: not known. TCRdb called the RT-PCR reads again in MiXCR, with one record for every CDR3 protein. This sample carries approximately 500,000 distinct CDR3 sequences, less than 15% of them seen once, and the ten largest clones take over 8.5%. This TCR was recovered from a man over 45 who received an inactivated influenza vaccine. The sequencing used PBMCs from blood, collected roughly 13 days after vaccination.

In DNA, the CDR3 is TGTGCCAGCAGCCCACAGGGGGCGGGCGAGCAGTACTTC. It yields the protein CASSPQGAGEQYF. The chain couples TRBV7-9 to TRBJ2-7; TRBD1 aligns across 9 bases. Germline CDR1 SEHNR, CDR2 FQNEAQ (reference sequence). Losses at the gene ends were 5 bases for V and 6 bases for J; bases not matched to a gene: 5. The CDR3 extends over 13 amino acids.